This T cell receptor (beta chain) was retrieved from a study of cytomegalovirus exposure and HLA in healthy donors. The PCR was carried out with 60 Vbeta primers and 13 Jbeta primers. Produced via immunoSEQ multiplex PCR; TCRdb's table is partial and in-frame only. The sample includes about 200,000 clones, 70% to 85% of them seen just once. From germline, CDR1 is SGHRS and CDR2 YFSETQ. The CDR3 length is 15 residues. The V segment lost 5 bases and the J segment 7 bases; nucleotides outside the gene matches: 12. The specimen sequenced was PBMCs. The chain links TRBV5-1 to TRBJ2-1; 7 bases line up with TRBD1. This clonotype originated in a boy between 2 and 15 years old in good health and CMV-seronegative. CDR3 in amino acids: CASRQTVQTGNEQFF. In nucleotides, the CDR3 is TGCGCCAGCAGACAGACGGTGCAGACAGGGAATGAGCAGTTCTTC.